One and the same sample provided the 10 T cell receptor beta chains below, sequenced in a study of T cells in Graves' hyperthyroidism and ophthalmopathy (dated by TCRdb to about 2019). The method behind the library was multiplex PCR. This sample was sequenced with an Illumina HiSeq 2000. TCR beta CDR3 regions were amplified from RNA transcripts. A first-round RT-PCR of the TCR CDR3 used the HTBI primer set with the Qiagen OneStep RT-PCR kit. TCRdb redid the processing of the public reads, applying fastp at Q25 and MiXCR, and retained in-frame beta chains. Entries are consolidated by CDR3 protein sequence, retaining the most common genes and DNA. This sample lists fewer than 850,000 distinct CDR3 sequences; roughly 17% were detected once. The ten largest clones take up roughly a sixth of the sample. What was sequenced was blood. These TCRs come from a man in his forties or fifties with Graves' hyperthyroidism.

The V call is TRBV6-2 or TRBV6-3, the J call TRBJ2-1; the match to TRBD2 covers 10 bases. The J segment lost 5 bases and the V segment lost 0 bases, leaving 4 bases of the junction unmatched. Germline loops: CDR1 MNHEY, CDR2 SVGEGT. The CDR3 spans 16 residues. The CDR3 is CASSYSLAGANNEQFF. In DNA, the CDR3 is TGTGCCAGCAGTTACTCTCTAGCGGGAGCCAACAATGAGCAGTTCTTC.

This chain uses TRBV29-1 with TRBJ1-3; unclear D gene. Between the trimmed V and J ends, which lost 4 bases and 0 bases, there was a span of 10 bases. Looked up from germline, CDR1 is SQVTM and CDR2 is ANQGSEA. The CDR3 is made up of 14 amino acids. DNA of the CDR3: TGCAGCGTTGGGACGGGGAGCTCTGGAAACACCATATATTTT. Translation gives CSVGTGSSGNTIYF.

This clonotype was seen many times. This chain uses TRBV12-3 or TRBV12-4 with TRBJ2-5, with D hard to call. V was cut by 6 bases and J by 5 bases, with 13 bases left in between. The CDR3 sequence is 13 residues long. CDR3 DNA: TGTGCCAGCAGGCTCGGTGGGTTGGAGACCCAGTACTTC. This codes for CASRLGGLETQYF.

The chain combines TRBV14 with TRBJ2-3, with 7 positions matching TRBD2. Germline CDR1 SGHDN, CDR2 FVKESK. V lost 3 bases and J lost 2; bases outside the gene matches: 5. The CDR3 is made up of 15 amino acids. The CDR3 is CASSHELASTDTQYF. Here the CDR3 DNA reads TGTGCCAGCAGCCATGAACTAGCGTCCACAGATACGCAGTATTTT.

As for this clonotype: A read error is possible here, since a much larger clone lies one base away. The chain employs TRBV29-1 and TRBJ2-1, with 8 bases identical to TRBD2. The CDR3 consists of 16 residues. Germline CDR1 is SQVTM and CDR2 is ANQGSEA. The junction had 14 bases not matched to a gene; V was cut back by 7 bases and J by 3 bases. For the CDR3, the DNA is TGCAGCGGCGACGGGACTAGGGGGAGGCGCTACAATGAGCAGTTCTTC. It encodes CSGDGTRGRRYNEQFF.

The table lists this clonotype with many counts. The CDR3 bases are TGCGCCAGCAGCTTGGAGGGGACAGGGTCTGAAAAACTGTTTTTT. This codes for CASSLEGTGSEKLFF. This chain joins TRBV5-1 and TRBJ1-4; 9 bases map to TRBD1. The CDR3 length is 15 residues. Germline CDR1 and CDR2: SGHRS and YFSETQ. J was trimmed by 7 bases and V by 0 bases; bases with no gene match: 4.

This clonotype was detected a few times. This chain connects TRBV28 to TRBJ1-5, with 7 bases identical to TRBD1. The CDR3 is 19 residues long. Germline loops: CDR1 MDHEN, CDR2 SYDVKM. V dropped 3 bases and J dropped 7; count of bases not matched to a gene: 21. The CDR3 DNA follows: TGTGCCAGCAGTTTGGCGGGGGAGAGGGGGCAAAGCAGAGGACAGCCCCAGCATTTT. Translated: CASSLAGERGQSRGQPQHF.

This clonotype showed up many times. The chain has TRBV7-2 and TRBJ2-7, with 8 positions matching TRBD2. Germline V lookup: CDR1 SGHTA, CDR2 FQGNSA. With 6 bases clipped from V and 2 bases from J, the junction kept 9 bases outside the gene matches. The CDR3 contains 15 residues. CDR3 loop: CASSFTSGKAYEQYF. DNA of the CDR3: TGTGCCAGCAGTTTTACTAGCGGAAAAGCCTACGAGCAGTACTTC.

This clonotype was detected a few times. At one end the junction does not follow the germline gene, possibly because of a read error. The chain employs TRBV28 and TRBJ2-7; D perhaps matches TRBD1 (5 bases). The CDR3 length is 15 residues. The germline CDR1 and CDR2 sequences are MDHEN and SYDVKM. CDR3 DNA sequence: TGTGCCAGCAGTTTTTTTGCAGGGCTATCCTACAAGCAGTACTTC. The encoded protein is CASSFFAGLSYKQYF.

CDR3 coding DNA: TGTGCCAGCAGCTTTACTAGAACTGAGCAGTTCTTC. Amino acid sequence: CASSFTRTEQFF. The J gene is TRBJ2-1, the V gene TRBV11-2, with D tentatively TRBD2 (5 bases). This CDR3 has 12 residues. Germline-derived CDR1 and CDR2 are SGHAT and FQNNGV. The ends were cut back, 3 bases at V and 9 bases at J, with 9 bases in the middle.